Given below is one T cell receptor (beta chain) in context. Its cognate antigen is unknown. Making cDNA involved eight separate reactions per sample. Reprocessing the 5' RACE reads, TCRdb reports a single entry for every CDR3 protein and omits DNA. The sample includes fewer than 110,000 distinct CDR3 sequences. The data originate from a study of monozygotic twins with inflammatory bowel disease. Overall study results and limits: The data offered no way to tell different T cell subtypes apart. Healthy co-twins exceeded IBD patients in TCRbeta diversity as measured by inverse Simpson.

In germline, CDR1 is SGHTA, CDR2 FQGNSA. The CDR3 is 19 residues long. Phlebotomy per donor yielded a single 2.5 ml blood sample. The sequenced material came from blood. The origin of this receptor is a human donor with ulcerative colitis or Crohn's disease, or a healthy co-twin of an affected twin (not recorded which). V is TRBV7-2 and J is TRBJ2-6; TCRdb's D call, TRBD2, is unchecked because there is no DNA. CDR3: CASSLAEGLALSGANVLTF.